The 24 T cell receptor beta chains below were found in one sample sequenced in a study of T cell responses to AZD1222 COVID-19 vaccine. The table came from immunoSEQ multiplex PCR; TCRdb's copy has only in-frame clones and leaves some out. The sample holds more than 100,000 clones, around 92% seen once. The starting material was peripheral blood, obtained on day 0 of AZD1222 vaccination. The receptors were gathered from an adult in good health.

V gene TRBV2 combines with J gene TRBJ2-7, with a weak D call TRBD1 (6 bases). The germline CDR1 and CDR2 sequences are SNHLY and FYNNEI. CDR3 length equals 13 residues. The V end was cut by 5 bases, the J end by 2 bases, with 10 bases between. This chain's CDR3 is CASSYGTTYEQYF. As DNA, the CDR3 is TGTGCCAGCAGTTATGGGACAACCTACGAGCAGTACTTC. The variable domain in full, with the rest retrieved from reference TRBV2 and TRBJ2-7, is EPEVTQTPSHQVTQMGQEVILRCVPISNHLYFYWYRQILGQKVEFLVSFYNNEISEKSEIFDDQFSVERPDGSNFTLKIRSTKLEDSAMYFCASSYGTTYEQYFGPGTRLTVT.

This clone has only one observation. This chain joins TRBV7-9 and TRBJ1-1; D gene unclear. CDR1 and CDR2 (germline): SEHNR, FQNEAQ (reference sequence). Trimming left V 1 base short and J 4 bases short, with 4 bases between. This CDR3 has 12 residues. CDR3 in DNA: TGTGCCAGCAGCTTAGGGTTCACTGAAGCTTTCTTT. Protein: CASSLGFTEAFF.

The V call is TRBV19, the J call TRBJ2-1, with 7 positions matching TRBD2. V dropped 10 bases and J dropped 5; count of bases not matched to a gene: 11. This CDR3 spans 14 amino acids. CDR1 and CDR2 from the germline V gene are LNHDA and SQIVND (reference sequence). The CDR3 reads CATEGSGLNNEQFF. The CDR3 DNA follows: TGTGCCACGGAGGGTAGCGGGCTTAACAATGAGCAGTTCTTC.

V and J are TRBV5-1 and TRBJ2-7; 7 bases are a match to TRBD1. CDR1 and CDR2 from the germline V gene are SGHRS and YFSETQ. J gave up 2 bases and V 3 bases, and 11 bases lay outside the gene matches. The length of the CDR3 is 16 residues. The CDR3: CASSSPTTGVTYEQYF. DNA for the CDR3: TGCGCCAGCAGCTCACCTACCACAGGGGTGACCTACGAGCAGTACTTC.

V gene TRBV19 combines with J gene TRBJ2-7; possible D gene TRBD1, 6 bases. CDR1 LNHDA and CDR2 SQIVND come from the germline V gene (reference sequence). V was clipped by 6 bases and J by 5 bases, with 17 bases between them. CDR3 length equals 14 residues. The CDR3 region is CASSLGQGLHEQYF. DNA of the CDR3: TGTGCCAGTAGCCTGGGGCAGGGGTTACACGAGCAGTACTTC.

The chain has TRBV5-1 and TRBJ2-3, with D uncertain. The CDR3 is made up of 14 amino acids. Germline V CDR1 and CDR2: SGHRS, YFSETQ. The V end was cut by 1 base, the J end by 5 bases, with 11 bases between. The CDR3: CASSLWGKEDTQYF. DNA for the CDR3: TGCGCCAGCAGCTTGTGGGGAAAAGAAGATACGCAGTATTTT.

The chain couples TRBV5-8 to TRBJ1-5, with D unresolved. Trimming removed 0 bases from V and 0 bases from J, with 7 bases in between. Germline-derived CDR1 and CDR2 are SGHTS and YDEGEE. This CDR3 comprises 15 residues. For the CDR3, the DNA is TGTGCCAGCAGCTTGGGCGGGCATAGCAATCAGCCCCAGCATTTT. Amino acids: CASSLGGHSNQPQHF.

A remark on this clone: At one end the junction does not follow the germline gene, possibly because of a read error. The chain is built from TRBV7-9 and TRBJ1-5, with D maybe TRBD1 (6 bases). CDR1 is SEHNR, CDR2 FQNEAQ, per germline (reference sequence). This CDR3 has 19 residues. CDR3 region: CASSLVVFDDGGPDQPQHF. The CDR3 coding sequence is TGTGCCAGCAGTTTAGTAGTCTTTGATGACGGGGGCCCCGATCAGCCCCAGCATTTT.

The genes are TRBV6-5 and TRBJ2-7, with D maybe TRBD1 (6 bases). The J call could be wrong; TRBJ2-5 is a better fit for the DNA end. CDR1 is MNHEY and CDR2 is SVGAGI in the germline V gene. The CDR3 runs to 12 residues. For the CDR3, the DNA is TGTGCCAGCATGAGTGGGGGCGGGACCCAGTACTTC. This gives the protein CASMSGGGTQYF.

The rearrangement joins TRBV3-1 (or the pseudogene TRBV3-2) to TRBJ1-1; D gene uncertain. Germline V gives CDR1 LGHDT, CDR2 YNNKEL (reference sequence). The CDR3 spans 11 residues. The V and J ends lost 4 bases and 3 bases respectively, with 3 bases between them. The CDR3 region is CASSRYTEAFF. CDR3 nucleotide sequence: TGTGCCAGCAGCCGGTACACTGAAGCTTTCTTT.

This chain joins TRBV19 and TRBJ1-5; no firm D call. CDR3 length: 13 amino acids. In germline, CDR1 is LNHDA, CDR2 SQIVND (reference sequence). V lost 4 bases and J 1 base, leaving 5 bases between the germline ends. The CDR3 is CASSTWSNQPQHF. Here the CDR3 DNA reads TGTGCCAGTAGTACATGGAGCAATCAGCCCCAGCATTTT.

The CDR3 region is CASSRRPENYYGYTF. CDR3 nucleotides: TGTGCCAGCAGCAGGAGGCCCGAAAATTACTATGGCTACACCTTC. The chain combines TRBV2 with TRBJ1-2; no firm D call. This CDR3 has 15 residues. The V gene lost 6 bases and the J gene lost 3 bases, with 17 bases spanning the gap. CDR1 SNHLY and CDR2 FYNNEI come from the germline V gene.

J is TRBJ2-7 and V is TRBV7-6, with 10 bases lining up with TRBD2. V shed 5 bases, J shed 4 bases, and the junction held 26 bases outside the gene matches. This CDR3 comprises 21 residues. The germline CDR1 and CDR2 sequences are SGHVS and FNYEAQ. The CDR3 sequence: CASSPIEGLAGVSPPLYEQYF. The CDR3 region has the DNA TGTGCCAGCAGCCCGATAGAGGGGCTAGCGGGAGTGTCTCCCCCGCTGTACGAGCAGTACTTC.

The V gene is TRBV4-3, the J gene TRBJ1-3; no clear D gene. Trimming cost V 0 bases and J 0 bases, with 12 bases left between them. CDR1 is LGHNA and CDR2 is YSLEER in the germline V gene. The CDR3 has 17 residues. The CDR3 nucleotides are TGCGCCAGCAGCCAAGATAGGGCCCCAAGCTCTGGAAACACCATATATTTT. Translated: CASSQDRAPSSGNTIYF.

The chain joins TRBV6-5 to TRBJ1-2, with 8 bases that match TRBD1. The CDR3 has 15 residues. The trim removed 6 bases at V and 4 bases at J, leaving 10 bases unmatched. The V gene's germline CDR1 is MNHEY and CDR2 SVGAGI. The DNA for the CDR3 is TGTGCCAGCAGACCACAGGGGGGCGAAGCCTATGGCTACACCTTC. Encoded protein: CASRPQGGEAYGYTF.

The V gene is TRBV7-9, the J gene TRBJ1-3; no clear D gene. The CDR3 is 15 residues long. Trimming took 0 bases from V and 0 from J, leaving 6 bases between them. Per germline, CDR1 SEHNR and CDR2 FQNEAQ (reference sequence). For the CDR3, the DNA is TGTGCCAGCAGCTTAGCTTCGATCTCTGGAAACACCATATATTTT. Translation gives CASSLASISGNTIYF.

This clone is a singleton in its sample. The genes are TRBV5-1 and TRBJ1-2, with D maybe TRBD1 (6 bases). The CDR3 extends over 15 amino acids. Trimming removed 4 bases at V and 3 bases at J, with 16 bases between. The germline CDR1 and CDR2 sequences are SGHRS and YFSETQ. The CDR3 DNA follows: TGCGCCAGCAGCGCCGACAGGAGCGCGGACTATGGCTACACCTTC. Translation: CASSADRSADYGYTF.

The chain uses TRBV4-3 and TRBJ2-1; no reliable D call. Trimming cost V 1 base and J 8 bases, with 3 bases left between them. Germline assignment: CDR1 LGHNA and CDR2 YSLEER. This CDR3 region has 11 residues. This chain's CDR3 is CASSQGHEQFF. The CDR3 region has the DNA TGCGCCAGCAGCCAAGGCCATGAGCAGTTCTTC.

The chain has TRBV6-5 and TRBJ1-4; D gene unclear. This CDR3 is 14 amino acids long. Germline V gene sequence: CDR1 MNHEY, CDR2 SVGAGI. The V and J ends lost 0 bases and 2 bases respectively, with 4 bases between them. CDR3 in amino acids: CASSYSWTNEKLFF. The CDR3 DNA sequence: TGTGCCAGCAGTTACTCCTGGACTAATGAAAAACTGTTTTTT.

The rearrangement uses TRBV10-3 and TRBJ1-1; D call uncertain. The CDR3 is made up of 11 amino acids. V was shortened by 11 bases and J by 1 base, with 8 bases between the two germline ends. Germline-derived CDR1 and CDR2 are ENHRY and SYGVKD. The chain's CDR3 is CASGENTEAFF. Written as DNA, the CDR3 is TGTGCCTCGGGAGAGAACACTGAAGCTTTCTTT.

This clone was seen more than once but under ten times. V gene TRBV5-4 combines with J gene TRBJ2-7; 10 bases match TRBD1. CDR3 length: 15 residues. Germline values: CDR1 SGHNT, CDR2 YYREEE (reference sequence). After removal of 0 bases from V and 4 bases from J, the junction contained 4 bases not matched to a gene. CDR3 sequence reads: CASSLDGGQGYEQYF. Here the CDR3 DNA reads TGTGCCAGCAGCTTGGACGGGGGACAGGGGTACGAGCAGTACTTC.

This rearrangement joins TRBV6-4 to TRBJ1-1; maybe TRBD1 (6 bases). The CDR3 length is 13 residues. The V end lost 6 bases, the J end lost 6 bases, and 14 bases lay between the germline ends. The germline gives CDR1 MRHNA, CDR2 SNTAGT. The CDR3 nucleotides read TGTGCCAGCAGGGCGAACAGGGAAGCTGAAGCTTTCTTT. Translating it yields CASRANREAEAFF.

The chain employs TRBV19 and TRBJ2-5, with 7 bases matching TRBD2. This CDR3 has 11 residues. From germline, CDR1 is LNHDA and CDR2 SQIVND (reference sequence). J lost 2 bases, V lost 9 bases, and 0 bases had no gene match. The CDR3 region is CARGLQETQYF. The CDR3 DNA sequence: TGTGCCAGGGGACTACAAGAGACCCAGTACTTC.

This clone was seen more than once but under ten times. The chain carries TRBV4-3 and TRBJ1-3, with D hard to call. Germline values: CDR1 LGHNA, CDR2 YSLEER. V dropped 0 bases and J dropped 2 bases, with 11 bases sitting between them. The length of the CDR3 is 16 residues. As DNA, the CDR3 is TGCGCCAGCAGCCAAGATAGAATGACTACTGGAAACACCATATATTTT. Translating it yields CASSQDRMTTGNTIYF.